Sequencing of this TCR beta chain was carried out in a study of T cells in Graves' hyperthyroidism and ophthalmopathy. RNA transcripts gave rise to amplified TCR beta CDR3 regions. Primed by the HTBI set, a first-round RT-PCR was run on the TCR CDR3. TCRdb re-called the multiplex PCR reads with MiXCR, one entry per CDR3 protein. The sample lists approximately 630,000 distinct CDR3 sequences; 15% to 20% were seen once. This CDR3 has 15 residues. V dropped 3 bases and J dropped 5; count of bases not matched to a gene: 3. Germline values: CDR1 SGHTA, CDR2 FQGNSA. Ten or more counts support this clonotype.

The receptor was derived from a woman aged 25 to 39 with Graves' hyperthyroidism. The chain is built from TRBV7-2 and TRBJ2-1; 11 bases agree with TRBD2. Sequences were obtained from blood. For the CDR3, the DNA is TGTGCCAGCAGCTTCTATAGCGGGAGGGACAATGAGCAGTTCTTC. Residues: CASSFYSGRDNEQFF.